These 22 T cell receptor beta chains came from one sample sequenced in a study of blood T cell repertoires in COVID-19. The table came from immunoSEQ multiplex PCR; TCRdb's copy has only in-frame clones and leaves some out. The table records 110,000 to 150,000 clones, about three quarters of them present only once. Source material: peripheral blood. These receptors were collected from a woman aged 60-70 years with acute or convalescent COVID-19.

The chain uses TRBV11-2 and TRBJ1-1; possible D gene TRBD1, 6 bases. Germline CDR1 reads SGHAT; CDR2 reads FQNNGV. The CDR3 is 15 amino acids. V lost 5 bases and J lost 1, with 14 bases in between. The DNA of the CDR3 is TGTGCCAGCAGCCACCGCCGGGGGGCGAACACTGAAGCTTTCTTT. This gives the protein CASSHRRGANTEAFF.

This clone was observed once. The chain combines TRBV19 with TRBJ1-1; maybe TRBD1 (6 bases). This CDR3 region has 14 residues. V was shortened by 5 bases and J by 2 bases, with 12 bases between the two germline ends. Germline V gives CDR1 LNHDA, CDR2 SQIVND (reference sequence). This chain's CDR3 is CASSHRVLNTEAFF. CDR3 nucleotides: TGTGCCAGTAGTCACAGGGTTTTAAACACTGAAGCTTTCTTT.

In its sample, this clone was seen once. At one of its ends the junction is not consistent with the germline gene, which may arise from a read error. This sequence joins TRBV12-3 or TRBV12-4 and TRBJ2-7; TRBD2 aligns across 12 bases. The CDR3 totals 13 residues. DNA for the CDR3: TGTGCCAGCAGTGCATTACTAGCGGGAGGACCCCTGTTC. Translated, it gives CASSALLAGGPLF.

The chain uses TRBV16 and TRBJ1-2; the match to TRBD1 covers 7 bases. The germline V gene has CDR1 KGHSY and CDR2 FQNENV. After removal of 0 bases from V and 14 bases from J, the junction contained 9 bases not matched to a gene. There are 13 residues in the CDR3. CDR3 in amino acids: CASSQSVGQKLTF. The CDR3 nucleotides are TGTGCCAGCAGCCAATCGGTGGGACAGAAGTTAACCTTC.

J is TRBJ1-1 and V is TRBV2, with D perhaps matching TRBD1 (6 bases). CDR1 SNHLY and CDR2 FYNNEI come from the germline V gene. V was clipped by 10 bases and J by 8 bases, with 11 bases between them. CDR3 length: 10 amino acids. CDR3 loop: CATQRGEAFF. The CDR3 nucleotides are TGTGCCACCCAAAGGGGGGAAGCTTTCTTT.

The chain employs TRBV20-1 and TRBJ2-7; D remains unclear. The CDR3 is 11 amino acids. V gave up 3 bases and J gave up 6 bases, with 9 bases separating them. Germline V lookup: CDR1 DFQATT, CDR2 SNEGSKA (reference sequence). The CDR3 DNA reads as TGCAGTGCTAGGGTAGCAACCGAGCAGTACTTC. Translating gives CSARVATEQYF.

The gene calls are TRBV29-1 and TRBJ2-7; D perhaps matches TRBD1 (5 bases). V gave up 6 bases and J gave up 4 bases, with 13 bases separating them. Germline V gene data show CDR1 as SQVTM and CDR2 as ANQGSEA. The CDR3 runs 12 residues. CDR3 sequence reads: CSVASGAYEQYF. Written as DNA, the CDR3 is TGCAGCGTCGCTTCTGGGGCTTACGAGCAGTACTTC.

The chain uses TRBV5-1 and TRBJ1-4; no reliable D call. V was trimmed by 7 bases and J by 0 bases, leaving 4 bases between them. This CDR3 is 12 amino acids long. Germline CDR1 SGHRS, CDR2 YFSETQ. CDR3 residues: CASRSTNEKLFF. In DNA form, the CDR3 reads TGCGCCAGCCGGTCAACTAATGAAAAACTGTTTTTT.

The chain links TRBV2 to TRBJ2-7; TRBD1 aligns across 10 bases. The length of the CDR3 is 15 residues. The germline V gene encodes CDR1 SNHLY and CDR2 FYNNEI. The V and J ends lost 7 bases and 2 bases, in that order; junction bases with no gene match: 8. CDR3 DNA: TGTGCCAGCACCCTCGGGGACAGGGGCACCTACGAGCAGTACTTC. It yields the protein CASTLGDRGTYEQYF.

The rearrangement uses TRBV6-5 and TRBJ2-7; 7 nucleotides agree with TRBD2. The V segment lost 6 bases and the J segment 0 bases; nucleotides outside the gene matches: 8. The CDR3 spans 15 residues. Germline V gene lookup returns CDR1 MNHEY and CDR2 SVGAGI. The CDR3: CASSSTSRYSYEQYF. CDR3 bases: TGTGCCAGCAGCTCGACTAGCCGTTACTCCTACGAGCAGTACTTC.

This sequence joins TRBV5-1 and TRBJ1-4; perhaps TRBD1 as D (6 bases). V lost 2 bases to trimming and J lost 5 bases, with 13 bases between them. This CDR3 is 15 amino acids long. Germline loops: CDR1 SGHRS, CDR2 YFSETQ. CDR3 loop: CASSFGGQTNEKLFF. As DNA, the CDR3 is TGCGCCAGCAGCTTTGGTGGACAGACGAATGAAAAACTGTTTTTT.

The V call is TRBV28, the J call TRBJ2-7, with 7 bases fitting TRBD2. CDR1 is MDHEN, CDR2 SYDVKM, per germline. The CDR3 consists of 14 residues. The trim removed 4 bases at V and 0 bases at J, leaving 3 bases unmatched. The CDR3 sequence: CASSWTRASYEQYF. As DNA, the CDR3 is TGTGCCAGCAGTTGGACTAGGGCCTCCTACGAGCAGTACTTC.

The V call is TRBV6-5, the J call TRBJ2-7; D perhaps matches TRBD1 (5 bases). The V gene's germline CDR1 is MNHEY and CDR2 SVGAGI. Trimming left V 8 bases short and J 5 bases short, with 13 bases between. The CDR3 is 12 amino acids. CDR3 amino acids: CASQGTRHEQYF. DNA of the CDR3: TGTGCCAGCCAGGGCACCCGGCACGAGCAGTACTTC.

CDR3: CASRVNPDYGYTF. CDR3 DNA: TGTGCCAGCAGAGTGAATCCGGACTATGGCTACACCTTC. V is TRBV6-5 and J is TRBJ1-2; D call uncertain. CDR3 size: 13 residues. Germline loops: CDR1 MNHEY, CDR2 SVGAGI. V lost 6 bases and J 3 bases, leaving 11 bases between the germline ends.

CDR3: CASHREGTDPLRYGYTF. The CDR3 nucleotides read TGTGCTAGTCACCGGGAGGGGACAGATCCTCTCCGCTATGGCTACACCTTC. The genes are TRBV12-5 and TRBJ1-2; 7 positions match TRBD1. The CDR3 loop spans 17 amino acids. Germline CDR1 and CDR2: LGHNT and FRNRAP. V shed 8 bases and J 4 bases; nucleotides not matched to a gene: 19.

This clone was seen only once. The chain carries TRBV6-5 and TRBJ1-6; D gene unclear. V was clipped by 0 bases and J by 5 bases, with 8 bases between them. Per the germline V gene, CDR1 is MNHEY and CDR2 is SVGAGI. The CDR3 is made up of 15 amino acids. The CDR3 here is CASSYSIQNNSPLHF. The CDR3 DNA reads TGTGCCAGCAGTTACTCGATCCAGAATAATTCACCCCTCCACTTT.

CDR3 sequence: CAWTRDKGNEKLFF. The CDR3 nucleotides read TGTGCCTGGACCCGGGACAAGGGAAATGAAAAACTGTTTTTT. This chain connects TRBV30 to TRBJ1-4; maybe TRBD1 (6 bases). Trimming cost V 4 bases and J 5 bases, with 14 bases left between them. This CDR3 has 14 residues. The germline V gene has CDR1 GTSNPN and CDR2 SVGIG (reference sequence). The variable domain in full, with the rest retrieved from reference TRBV30 and TRBJ1-4, is SQTIHQWPATLVQPVGSPLSLECTVEGTSNPNLYWYRQAAGRGLQLLFYSVGIGQISSEVPQNLSASRPQDRQFILSSKKLLLSDSGFYLCAWTRDKGNEKLFFGSGTQLSVL.

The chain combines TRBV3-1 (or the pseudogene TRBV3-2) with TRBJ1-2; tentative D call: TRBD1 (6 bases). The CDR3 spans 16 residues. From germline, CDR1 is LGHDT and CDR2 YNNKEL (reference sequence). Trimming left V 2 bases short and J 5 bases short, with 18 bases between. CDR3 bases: TGTGCCAGCAGCCAAAACGTCGCAGGGGCCCTTTATGGCTACACCTTC. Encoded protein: CASSQNVAGALYGYTF.

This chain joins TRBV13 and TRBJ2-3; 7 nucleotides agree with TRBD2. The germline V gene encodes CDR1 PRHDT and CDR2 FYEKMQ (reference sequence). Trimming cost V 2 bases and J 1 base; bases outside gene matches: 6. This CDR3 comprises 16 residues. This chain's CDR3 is CASSLLTSAGTDTQYF. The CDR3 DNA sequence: TGTGCCAGCAGCTTACTTACTAGCGCAGGCACAGATACGCAGTATTTT.

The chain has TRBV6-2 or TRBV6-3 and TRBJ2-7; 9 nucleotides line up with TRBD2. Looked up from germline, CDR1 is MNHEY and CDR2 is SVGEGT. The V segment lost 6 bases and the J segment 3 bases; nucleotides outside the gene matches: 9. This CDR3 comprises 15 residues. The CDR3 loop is CASSPIAGAIYEQYF. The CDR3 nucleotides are TGTGCCAGCAGCCCAATAGCGGGAGCAATCTACGAGCAGTACTTC.

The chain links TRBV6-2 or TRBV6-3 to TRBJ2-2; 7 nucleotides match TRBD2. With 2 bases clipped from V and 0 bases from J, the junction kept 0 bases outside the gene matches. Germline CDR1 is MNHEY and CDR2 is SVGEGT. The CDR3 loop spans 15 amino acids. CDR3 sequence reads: CASSYAGANTGELFF. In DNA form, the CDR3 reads TGTGCCAGCAGTTACGCGGGAGCGAACACCGGGGAGCTGTTTTTT.

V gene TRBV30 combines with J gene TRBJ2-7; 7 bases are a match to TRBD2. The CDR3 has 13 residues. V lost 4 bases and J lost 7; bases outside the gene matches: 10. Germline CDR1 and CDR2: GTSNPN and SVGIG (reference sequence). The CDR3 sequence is CAWIRGRAREQYF. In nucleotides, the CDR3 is TGTGCCTGGATACGAGGGAGGGCGCGTGAGCAGTACTTC. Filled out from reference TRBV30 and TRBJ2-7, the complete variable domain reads SQTIHQWPATLVQPVGSPLSLECTVEGTSNPNLYWYRQAAGRGLQLLFYSVGIGQISSEVPQNLSASRPQDRQFILSSKKLLLSDSGFYLCAWIRGRAREQYFGPGTRLTVT.